This T cell receptor (beta chain) was recovered during a study of T cells in Graves' hyperthyroidism and ophthalmopathy. This clonotype was observed many times. The V and J ends lost 2 bases and 3 bases, in that order; junction bases with no gene match: 11. The CDR3 has 17 amino acids. Germline loops: CDR1 SNHLY, CDR2 FYNNEI. The CDR3 regions of TCR beta were amplified from RNA transcripts. HTBI primers were employed in a first-round RT-PCR of the TCR CDR3. TCRdb redid the calling of the multiplex PCR reads with MiXCR, one entry per CDR3 protein. Among a few hundred thousand distinct CDR3 sequences listed, about 13% were seen once.

Input material: blood. The chain has TRBV2 and TRBJ2-7, with 9 positions matching TRBD1. The clonotype comes from a young woman with Graves' hyperthyroidism. The CDR3 bases are TGTGCCAGCAGTGAATTGGAGACGGACAGGGGAGGCTACGAGCAGTACTTC. Amino acids: CASSELETDRGGYEQYF.